The 19 T cell receptor beta chains below come from one sample, sequenced in a study of shared clonotypes between healthy human individuals. Sequencing was performed with immunoSEQ multiplex PCR; in TCRdb, only in-frame clones are kept and a portion is missing. The table has around 690,000 clones, roughly 88% seen once; the top ten hold 30% to 40%. The specimen was memory CD8+ T cells from PBMCs. Noted subset: CD45RO+ cells pooled with CCR7-negative TemRA cells. These receptors were obtained from a man between 18 and 29 years old in good health. Some clones in this sample may be carry-over from other donors' samples.

The chain has TRBV2 and TRBJ2-5; 10 bases match TRBD2. This CDR3 is built from 16 residues. Trimming removed 3 bases from V and 2 bases from J; junction bases left unmatched: 6. In germline, CDR1 is SNHLY, CDR2 FYNNEI. The CDR3 here is CASSDIGLAEQETQYF. CDR3 sequence (DNA): TGTGCCAGCAGTGATATTGGACTAGCGGAACAAGAGACCCAGTACTTC.

This chain links TRBV6-5 with TRBJ2-5; 7 nucleotides align to TRBD1. The CDR3 is 14 amino acids. Trimming removed 8 bases from V and 4 bases from J; junction bases left unmatched: 10. CDR1 MNHEY and CDR2 SVGAGI come from the germline V gene. CDR3 region: CASRTPTGIETQYF. CDR3 nucleotides: TGTGCCAGCCGGACCCCGACAGGGATAGAGACCCAGTACTTC.

This clone was observed a single time. The genes are TRBV6-1 and TRBJ2-1; no firm D call. The CDR3 consists of 14 residues. Trimming took 2 bases from V and 6 from J, leaving 11 bases between them. Germline V lookup: CDR1 MNHNS, CDR2 SASEGT. The CDR3 region is CASSEFRLLNEQFF. The CDR3 coding sequence is TGTGCCAGCAGTGAATTTCGGCTACTCAATGAGCAGTTCTTC.

The chain has TRBV2 and TRBJ2-5, with TRBD1 as a possible D gene (5 bases). Germline-derived CDR1 and CDR2 are SNHLY and FYNNEI. The CDR3 is 15 amino acids. V was clipped by 5 bases and J by 5 bases, with 18 bases between them. The CDR3 reads CASSPQENPGETQYF. The CDR3 region has the DNA TGTGCCAGCAGTCCCCAGGAAAACCCAGGGGAGACCCAGTACTTC.

Comment on this clone: A junction boundary mismatches the germline segment, possibly from a read error. The rearrangement links TRBV5-1 to TRBJ1-5, with unresolved D. The CDR3 has 16 residues. Germline loops: CDR1 SGHRS, CDR2 YFSETQ. The CDR3 sequence: CASSLAGGRGNQPQHF. CDR3 in DNA: TGTGCCAGCAGCTTGGCGGGAGGACGAGGCAATCAGCCCCAGCATTTT.

The gene calls are TRBV28 and TRBJ2-7; D unclear. With 2 bases removed from V and 4 bases from J, the gap between germline ends came to 9 bases. CDR3 size: 13 residues. CDR1 is MDHEN, CDR2 SYDVKM, per germline. The CDR3 sequence is CASSLTFRYEQYF. CDR3 nucleotides: TGTGCCAGCAGTTTAACTTTCCGTTACGAGCAGTACTTC.

The chain is built from TRBV19 and TRBJ2-7, with D unclear. CDR3 length: 15 amino acids. Between the trimmed V and J ends, which lost 0 bases and 3 bases, there was a span of 12 bases. Germline V lookup: CDR1 LNHDA, CDR2 SQIVND (reference sequence). CDR3 sequence reads: CASSIDPGRLYEQYF. Here the CDR3 DNA reads TGTGCCAGTAGTATAGATCCTGGACGGCTCTACGAGCAGTACTTC.

V usage is TRBV6-6 and J usage is TRBJ2-7, with 7 bases aligning to TRBD1. Germline loops: CDR1 MNHNY, CDR2 SVGAGI (reference sequence). The trim removed 5 bases at V and 4 bases at J, leaving 14 bases unmatched. This CDR3 comprises 16 residues. CDR3 coding DNA: TGTGCCAGCAGTGGGGACAGTCGGATCGCTAGTTACGAGCAGTACTTC. It is translated as CASSGDSRIASYEQYF.

This clone showed up just once. This chain connects TRBV29-1 to TRBJ2-2; TRBD2 aligns across 11 bases. Germline values: CDR1 SQVTM, CDR2 ANQGSEA. This CDR3 comprises 17 residues. V shed 0 bases, J shed 5 bases, and the junction held 8 bases outside the gene matches. CDR3 bases: TGCAGCGTTGAAGATGGCCTAGCGGGAGGAGAGACCGGGGAGCTGTTTTTT. It is translated as CSVEDGLAGGETGELFF.

This clone was detected only once. J is TRBJ2-7 and V is TRBV11-2; weak D call: TRBD2 (6 bases). Trimming stripped 5 bases from V and 6 bases from J, with 14 bases between. Germline CDR1 reads SGHAT; CDR2 reads FQNNGV. The CDR3 spans 13 residues. CDR3 sequence (DNA): TGTGCCAGCAGCCAGGGACTTCTTCCCGAGCAGTACTTC. It specifies CASSQGLLPEQYF.

V gene TRBV27 combines with J gene TRBJ1-2; possible D gene TRBD1, 5 bases. Deletions cut 0 bases from V and 3 bases from J, with 23 bases between. From germline, CDR1 is MNHEY and CDR2 SMNVEV (reference sequence). The CDR3 is made up of 19 amino acids. The CDR3 region is CASSLSAPGQGLGYYGYTF. CDR3 in DNA: TGTGCCAGCAGTTTATCGGCCCCGGGGCAGGGATTAGGGTACTATGGCTACACCTTC.

V usage is TRBV5-1 and J usage is TRBJ2-7, with TRBD1 matching 9 bases. CDR1 and CDR2 from the germline V gene are SGHRS and YFSETQ. The CDR3 sequence is 15 residues long. The J segment lost 4 bases and the V segment lost 0 bases, leaving 5 bases of the junction unmatched. The CDR3 spells CASSLGGDREYEQYF. The CDR3 DNA reads TGCGCCAGCAGCTTGGGAGGGGACAGGGAATACGAGCAGTACTTC.

As for this clone: A far larger clone is one nucleotide away, so this likely arose from a read error. The J gene is TRBJ2-2, the V gene TRBV11-2; weak D call: TRBD2 (7 bases). The germline gives CDR1 SGHAT, CDR2 FQNNGV. CDR3 length: 18 residues. V was pared by 4 bases and J by 0 bases, with 18 bases between. CDR3 sequence (DNA): TGTGCCAGCAGCTCCCCCTCGGGGGGCGAACCGAACACCGGGGAGCTGTTTTTT. It codes for CASSSPSGGEPNTGELFF.

This clone was detected only once. The chain joins TRBV7-9 to TRBJ2-7; D tentatively reads TRBD1 or TRBD2 (6 bases each). Looked up from germline, CDR1 is SEHNR and CDR2 is FQNEAQ (reference sequence). The CDR3 totals 15 residues. V lost 5 bases, J lost 1 base, and 15 bases lay in between. This CDR3 is CASSPRGQLSYEQYF. In DNA form, the CDR3 reads TGTGCCAGCAGCCCCCGGGGGCAGCTGTCCTACGAGCAGTACTTC.

The chain links TRBV29-1 to TRBJ1-5; 10 bases align to TRBD1. The CDR3 has 13 amino acids. The germline V gene encodes CDR1 SQVTM and CDR2 ANQGSEA. V shed 6 bases, J shed 6 bases, and the junction held 5 bases outside the gene matches. In DNA form, the CDR3 reads TGCAGCGTCGGACAGGGGGTGGGTCAGCCCCAGCATTTT. This gives the protein CSVGQGVGQPQHF.

This clone has just one count. The V and J genes are TRBV5-6 and TRBJ1-1; 7 bases agree with TRBD1. The V gene end was trimmed by 4 bases and the J gene end by 1 base; junction bases not matched to a gene: 7. This CDR3 spans 15 amino acids. CDR1 is SGHDT and CDR2 is YYEEEE in the germline V gene. The CDR3 loop reads CASSVEYRGNTEAFF. CDR3 bases: TGTGCCAGCAGCGTAGAGTACAGGGGGAACACTGAAGCTTTCTTT.

The chain recombines TRBV15 with TRBJ2-7, with D tentatively TRBD2 (7 bases). The germline V and J ends were trimmed by 5 bases and 3 bases, with 14 bases remaining between them. CDR3 length: 14 amino acids. The germline CDR1 and CDR2 sequences are LNHNV and YYDKDF (reference sequence). The DNA for the CDR3 is TGTGCCACCAGCCAAGGGGGGGCTAACTACGAGCAGTACTTC. Protein: CATSQGGANYEQYF.

The chain has TRBV5-5 and TRBJ2-7; D is ambiguous. Germline V gene data show CDR1 as SGHKS and CDR2 as YYEKEE (reference sequence). The CDR3 is 11 amino acids. Trimming removed 4 bases at V and 0 bases at J, with 2 bases between. CDR3 nucleotide sequence: TGTGCCAGCAGCAACTCCTACGAGCAGTACTTC. Translation gives CASSNSYEQYF.

V is TRBV28 and J is TRBJ2-2; TRBD2 agrees at 8 bases. This CDR3 has 15 amino acids. Germline V lookup: CDR1 MDHEN, CDR2 SYDVKM. The V and J ends lost 3 bases and 6 bases, in that order; junction bases with no gene match: 6. DNA of the CDR3: TGTGCCAGCAGTTTGGGAAGCGGGAGTGCCGGGGAGCTGTTTTTT. Translation gives CASSLGSGSAGELFF.